The 27 T cell receptor beta chains below were found in one sample sequenced in a study of radiotherapy plus CTLA-4 blockade in lung cancer (dated by TCRdb to 2016 to 2019). Libraries were built with the immunoSEQ multiplex PCR assay. Here the immuneACCESS table is served through TCRdb, limited to in-frame sequences with V and J called. Missing clones are a known gap in these copies; in checked studies unresolved V genes cover under half, and the rest lacks a known reason. A total of roughly 32,000 clones appear in this sample, 70% of them only once. The ten biggest clones cover approximately 3.9% of the sample. Material: peripheral blood, obtained from a patient treated with radiotherapy plus ipilimumab. These receptors all stem from a human donor with non-small cell lung cancer who had stable disease on radiotherapy plus ipilimumab.

The rearrangement uses TRBV29-1 and TRBJ1-2; 7 nucleotides align to TRBD1. Germline CDR1 SQVTM, CDR2 ANQGSEA. After removal of 1 base from V and 4 bases from J, the junction contained 6 bases not matched to a gene. CDR3 length equals 14 residues. CDR3 region: CSVEVSRTGYGYTF. In DNA, the CDR3 is TGCAGCGTTGAAGTCAGTAGGACAGGCTATGGCTACACCTTC.

This clone was seen more than once but under ten times. Other DNA sequences in the same sample also yield this CDR3. The V call is TRBV7-2, the J call TRBJ2-5; 12 positions agree with TRBD2. J gave up 5 bases and V 5 bases, and 6 bases lay outside the gene matches. Germline-derived CDR1 and CDR2 are SGHTA and FQGNSA. CDR3 length: 15 amino acids. CDR3 loop: CASSPSGRAGETQYF. For the CDR3, the DNA is TGTGCCAGCAGCCCTAGCGGGAGGGCCGGGGAGACCCAGTACTTC.

V usage is TRBV29-1 and J usage is TRBJ1-4; D is possibly TRBD1 (5 bases). CDR1 SQVTM and CDR2 ANQGSEA come from the germline V gene. The ends were cut back, 7 bases at V and 0 bases at J, with 9 bases in the middle. The CDR3 runs to 13 residues. CDR3: CSGGSATNEKLFF. The CDR3 region has the DNA TGCAGCGGGGGGAGTGCAACTAATGAAAAACTGTTTTTT.

Notes on this clone: One end of the junction does not line up with germline, which may come from a read error. This sample also contains other DNA sequences that code for the same CDR3. The chain couples TRBV28 to TRBJ1-1, with a weak D call TRBD1 (6 bases). Germline V gives CDR1 MDHEN, CDR2 SYDVKM. CDR3 length: 15 residues. This CDR3 is CASSSLQGLNTEAFF. CDR3 in DNA: TGTGCCAGCAGTTCGCTCCAGGGGCTTAACACCGAAGCTTTCTTT.

The chain employs TRBV19 and TRBJ2-7; weak D call: TRBD1 (5 bases). This CDR3 has 16 residues. Trimming pared 3 bases from V and 6 bases from J, leaving 21 bases between. Germline loops: CDR1 LNHDA, CDR2 SQIVND (reference sequence). CDR3 in DNA: TGTGCCAGTAGTATTTCATCAACAGGACCCTACGTCGAGCAGTACTTC. Amino acid sequence: CASSISSTGPYVEQYF.

The chain combines TRBV19 with TRBJ2-6, with TRBD2 identical over 7 bases. V was clipped by 3 bases and J by 2 bases; unmatched bases: 7. The CDR3 contains 17 residues. Germline V CDR1 and CDR2: LNHDA, SQIVND (reference sequence). As DNA, the CDR3 is TGTGCCAGTAGTATGATGTCGGGGAGGGCTGGGGCCAACGTCCTGACTTTC. This gives the protein CASSMMSGRAGANVLTF. Supplemented by reference TRBV19 and TRBJ2-6, the full variable domain reads DGGITQSPKYLFRKEGQNVTLSCEQNLNHDAMYWYRQDPGQGLRLIYYSQIVNDFQKGDIAEGYSVSREKKESFPLTVTSAQKNPTAFYLCASSMMSGRAGANVLTFGAGSRLTVL.

A few counts support this clone. The rearrangement joins TRBV7-2 to TRBJ2-1; unclear D gene. The CDR3 covers 15 residues. V shed 5 bases and J shed 8 bases, with 19 bases lying between them. In germline, CDR1 is SGHTA, CDR2 FQGNSA. In DNA, the CDR3 is TGTGCCAGCAGCCTAACCGGGCCCAATGGGGATGAGCAGTTCTTC. Amino acid sequence: CASSLTGPNGDEQFF.

The DNA for the CDR3 is TGTGCCAGTCGCCTCAGCTCCTACAATGAGCAGTTCTTC. The encoded protein is CASRLSSYNEQFF. The chain uses TRBV4-2 and TRBJ2-1, with D uncertain. V lost 9 bases and J lost 0, with 9 bases in between. CDR1 and CDR2 from the germline V gene are LGHNA and YNFKEQ. The CDR3 extends over 13 amino acids.

This chain connects TRBV11-2 to TRBJ2-7; D gene unclear. The CDR3 contains 12 residues. From germline, CDR1 is SGHAT and CDR2 FQNNGV. The V gene lost 0 bases and the J gene lost 3 bases, with 3 bases spanning the gap. This CDR3 reads CASSLDRYEQYF. In nucleotides, the CDR3 is TGTGCCAGCAGCTTAGATCGCTACGAGCAGTACTTC.

This chain connects TRBV28 to TRBJ1-4; unclear D gene. CDR3 size: 13 residues. Germline-derived CDR1 and CDR2 are MDHEN and SYDVKM. Trimming cost V 5 bases and J 8 bases, with 12 bases left between them. In DNA, the CDR3 is TGTGCCAGCAGTGTTACTCTGGGGGAAAAACTGTTTTTT. Protein: CASSVTLGEKLFF.

The DNA of the CDR3 is TGTGCCAGCAGCCAAGACAGGGGGATGTATACCGGGGAGCTGTTTTTT. This gives the protein CASSQDRGMYTGELFF. V usage is TRBV28 and J usage is TRBJ2-2; 9 nucleotides line up with TRBD1. Trimming removed 6 bases from V and 5 bases from J; junction bases left unmatched: 10. CDR1 and CDR2 from the germline V gene are MDHEN and SYDVKM. This CDR3 has 16 residues.

The rearrangement joins TRBV10-3 to TRBJ2-7; the D gene is possibly TRBD2 (7 bases). The length of the CDR3 is 11 residues. Between the trimmed V and J ends, which lost 7 bases and 6 bases, there was a span of 10 bases. Looked up from germline, CDR1 is ENHRY and CDR2 is SYGVKD. CDR3 bases: TGTGCCATCAAGGGGGAGGGCGAGCAGTACTTC. Protein sequence: CAIKGEGEQYF.

V and J are TRBV30 and TRBJ1-4; possibly TRBD1 for D (5 bases). The CDR3 consists of 13 residues. Looked up from germline, CDR1 is GTSNPN and CDR2 is SVGIG (reference sequence). The V end lost 3 bases, the J end lost 6 bases, and 11 bases lay between the germline ends. Written as DNA, the CDR3 is TGTGCCTGGAGGGGGGGGTTGGATGAAAAACTGTTTTTT. Residues: CAWRGGLDEKLFF.

CDR3 in DNA: TGTGCCAGTAGTACCGGACAGGGCAATCAGCCCCAGCATTTT. Translation gives CASSTGQGNQPQHF. This chain uses TRBV19 with TRBJ1-5; 7 nucleotides line up with TRBD1. CDR3 length equals 14 residues. CDR1 and CDR2 (germline): LNHDA, SQIVND (reference sequence). The V gene end was trimmed by 4 bases and the J gene end by 2 bases; junction bases not matched to a gene: 2. Full variable domain (rest looked up from reference TRBV19 and TRBJ1-5): DGGITQSPKYLFRKEGQNVTLSCEQNLNHDAMYWYRQDPGQGLRLIYYSQIVNDFQKGDIAEGYSVSREKKESFPLTVTSAQKNPTAFYLCASSTGQGNQPQHFGDGTRLSIL.

V usage is TRBV5-1 and J usage is TRBJ2-1, with 9 bases lining up with TRBD2. J was trimmed by 10 bases and V by 0 bases; bases with no gene match: 5. Germline V gene lookup returns CDR1 SGHRS and CDR2 YFSETQ. The CDR3 sequence is 14 residues long. The CDR3 loop reads CASSLAGTSKEQFF. The CDR3 DNA reads as TGCGCCAGCAGCTTGGCAGGGACTAGCAAAGAGCAGTTCTTC.

The gene calls are TRBV11-3 and TRBJ2-7, with D hard to call. The ends were cut back, 0 bases at V and 4 bases at J, with 4 bases in the middle. CDR3 length equals 12 residues. Germline CDR1 SGHNT, CDR2 YENEEA. The CDR3 region is CASSLDRYEQYF. The CDR3 DNA reads as TGTGCCAGCAGCTTAGATAGATACGAGCAGTACTTC.

This clone was seen a handful of times. CDR3 in amino acids: CASSEARGGTSYGYTF. The CDR3 region has the DNA TGTGCCAGCAGTGAAGCGCGTGGGGGGACATCCTATGGCTACACCTTC. The chain is built from TRBV2 and TRBJ1-2; D might be TRBD1 (6 bases). The CDR3 length is 16 residues. The germline gives CDR1 SNHLY, CDR2 FYNNEI. Deletions cut 0 bases from V and 4 bases from J, with 15 bases between. Complete variable domain (other parts from reference TRBV2 and TRBJ1-2): EPEVTQTPSHQVTQMGQEVILRCVPISNHLYFYWYRQILGQKVEFLVSFYNNEISEKSEIFDDQFSVERPDGSNFTLKIRSTKLEDSAMYFCASSEARGGTSYGYTFGSGTRLTVV.

This clone was seen only a few times. In nucleotides, the CDR3 is TGTGCCAGCAGTTTATTGGGGCGCCGGGGGACGATTGAACTGTTTTTT. It specifies CASSLLGRRGTIELFF. The chain recombines TRBV27 with TRBJ1-4; maybe TRBD1 (5 bases). Germline CDR1 is MNHEY and CDR2 is SMNVEV (reference sequence). The CDR3 loop spans 16 amino acids. Between the trimmed V and J ends, which lost 1 base and 12 bases, there was a span of 21 bases. Full variable domain (rest looked up from reference TRBV27 and TRBJ1-4): EAQVTQNPRYLITVTGKKLTVTCSQNMNHEYMSWYRQDPGLGLRQIYYSMNVEVTDKGDVPEGYKVSRKEKRNFPLILESPSPNQTSLYFCASSLLGRRGTIELFFGSGTQLSVL.

A few counts support this clone. The V call is TRBV11-3, the J call TRBJ2-7, with TRBD2 matching over 7 bases. The CDR3 extends over 16 amino acids. Trimming removed 4 bases from V and 1 base from J; junction bases left unmatched: 10. Germline CDR1 and CDR2: SGHNT and YENEEA. The CDR3, as DNA: TGTGCCAGCAGCTCTTACCCTAGCGGACTTTCCTACGAGCAGTACTTC. It codes for CASSSYPSGLSYEQYF.

The V call is TRBV6-1, the J call TRBJ2-7, with 7 bases matching TRBD1. Germline CDR1 and CDR2: MNHNS and SASEGT. Germline trimming cut 5 bases from V and 2 bases from J; bases unmatched to any gene: 3. The CDR3 contains 13 residues. The CDR3 nucleotides are TGTGCCAGCAGTCGGGACAGTACCTACGAGCAGTACTTC. It yields the protein CASSRDSTYEQYF.

The V gene is TRBV27, the J gene TRBJ1-1; TRBD1 is a possible D gene (5 bases). Germline CDR1 MNHEY, CDR2 SMNVEV (reference sequence). Trimming took 2 bases from V and 8 from J, leaving 9 bases between them. The CDR3 contains 12 residues. The DNA of the CDR3 is TGTGCCAGCAGTTTAGTGGGGGGGGAAGCTTTCTTT. Its protein product is CASSLVGGEAFF.

The genes are TRBV19 and TRBJ1-2, with unresolved D. CDR1 and CDR2 (germline): LNHDA, SQIVND (reference sequence). Deletions cut 6 bases from V and 0 bases from J, with 11 bases between. The CDR3 is 14 residues long. The chain's CDR3 is CASRPTLTNYGYTF. The CDR3 bases are TGTGCCAGTAGGCCCACCCTCACTAACTATGGCTACACCTTC.

This sequence joins TRBV7-9 and TRBJ2-5; perhaps TRBD1 as D (5 bases). Germline loops: CDR1 SEHNR, CDR2 FQNEAQ (reference sequence). The V and J ends lost 4 bases and 5 bases respectively, with 5 bases between them. The CDR3 spans 11 residues. The CDR3 region is CASSSGETQYF. CDR3 bases: TGTGCCAGCAGCTCAGGGGAGACCCAGTACTTC. Looking up the rest from reference TRBV7-9 and TRBJ2-5 gives the full variable domain: DTGVSQNPRHKITKRGQNVTFRCDPISEHNRLYWYRQTLGQGPEFLTYFQNEAQLEKSRLLSDRFSAERPKGSFSTLEIQRTEQGDSAMYLCASSSGETQYFGPGTRLLVL.

This clone was counted a single time. The chain combines TRBV2 with TRBJ1-1; D possibly corresponds to TRBD1 (5 bases). Between the trimmed V and J ends, which lost 6 bases and 0 bases, there was a span of 17 bases. Germline V gene data show CDR1 as SNHLY and CDR2 as FYNNEI. There are 16 residues in the CDR3. The CDR3 region has the DNA TGTGCCAGCAGCGAACCCTTACAGGTCATGAACACTGAAGCTTTCTTT. It codes for CASSEPLQVMNTEAFF.

V is TRBV5-6 and J is TRBJ1-1; tentatively, D is TRBD1 (6 bases). The CDR3 sequence is 13 residues long. V dropped 4 bases and J dropped 11 bases, with 18 bases sitting between them. CDR1 is SGHDT and CDR2 is YYEEEE in the germline V gene. This CDR3 reads CASSPGRGRLAFF. CDR3 nucleotides: TGTGCCAGCAGCCCGGGGAGGGGGAGGTTGGCTTTCTTT. Based on the CDR3 plus reference TRBV5-6 and TRBJ1-1, the full variable domain is DAGVTQSPTHLIKTRGQQVTLRCSPKSGHDTVSWYQQALGQGPQFIFQYYEEEERQRGNFPDRFSGHQFPNYSSELNVNALLLGDSALYLCASSPGRGRLAFFGQGTRLTVV.

This clone has only a few counts. The chain uses TRBV19 and TRBJ1-4; TRBD1 is a possible D gene (6 bases). In germline, CDR1 is LNHDA, CDR2 SQIVND (reference sequence). Trimming stripped 7 bases from V and 5 bases from J, with 14 bases between. This CDR3 region has 14 residues. CDR3 bases: TGTGCCAGTAAGAGTCCGACAGGAAATGAAAAACTGTTTTTT. It encodes CASKSPTGNEKLFF. Combining the CDR3 with reference TRBV19 and TRBJ1-4 gives the whole variable domain DGGITQSPKYLFRKEGQNVTLSCEQNLNHDAMYWYRQDPGQGLRLIYYSQIVNDFQKGDIAEGYSVSREKKESFPLTVTSAQKNPTAFYLCASKSPTGNEKLFFGSGTQLSVL.

The chain couples TRBV7-2 to TRBJ2-7; 8 nucleotides agree with TRBD2. CDR3 size: 15 residues. CDR1 SGHTA and CDR2 FQGNSA come from the germline V gene. Trimming took 5 bases from V and 3 from J; bases not matched to a gene: 9. DNA for the CDR3: TGTGCCAGCAGCCTAGGGAGCGGGAGAGTCTACGAGCAGTACTTC. It specifies CASSLGSGRVYEQYF.